Listed below are T cell receptor beta chains from one sample, sequenced in a study of blood T cell repertoires in COVID-19. Sequencing used immunoSEQ multiplex PCR; TCRdb keeps in-frame clones, though not all of them. In the table there are some 490,000 clones, 75% to 90% of which are singletons. The sequencing sample was made of peripheral blood. The source is a human donor in a cohort sampled during active COVID-19. Both conserved end residues are part of each CDR3. A D gene is named only where the DNA matches it firmly. Size is omitted from some rows. Given values are once, few, many or a class for expanded clones.

j_gene,abundance,v_gene,d_gene,CDR3aa,CDR3nt
TRBJ1-1,-,TRBV5-1,-,CASSPLTEDFNTEAFF,TGCGCCAGCAGCCCCCTGACGGAGGACTTTAACACTGAAGCTTTCTTT
TRBJ2-1,-,TRBV7-3,-,CASSPQTGDPRGEQFF,TGTGCCAGCAGCCCCCAGACGGGAGATCCCCGGGGAGAGCAGTTCTTC
TRBJ2-7,-,TRBV10-3,-,CAISESEGKQYF,TGTGCCATCAGTGAGTCGGAGGGTAAGCAGTACTTC
TRBJ2-7,-,TRBV7-2,TRBD2,CASSRPSGTYEQYF,TGTGCCAGCAGCAGGCCTAGCGGGACCTACGAGCAGTACTTC
TRBJ1-1,-,TRBV29-1,-,CSVEESGGYTEAFF,TGCAGCGTTGAAGAATCCGGGGGGTACACTGAAGCTTTCTTT
TRBJ2-7,-,TRBV4-2,TRBD2,CASSQDHRTSGYEQYF,TGTGCCAGCAGCCAAGACCATCGGACTAGCGGTTACGAGCAGTACTTC
TRBJ2-5,once,TRBV18,TRBD2,CASSPGASGSGQETQYF,TGTGCCAGCTCACCAGGAGCGAGCGGGAGCGGGCAGGAGACCCAGTACTTC
TRBJ2-7,-,TRBV30,TRBD1,CAWSGGTGARYEQYF,TGTGCCTGGAGTGGGGGGACAGGAGCTAGATACGAGCAGTACTTC
TRBJ1-6,-,TRBV25-1,-,CASSEFLGGADHNSPLHF,TGTGCCAGCAGTGAATTTTTGGGGGGAGCGGATCATAATTCACCCCTCCACTTT
TRBJ2-1,-,TRBV6-6,TRBD2,CASTLAGGTYNEQFF,TGTGCCAGCACCTTAGCGGGAGGGACCTACAATGAGCAGTTCTTC
TRBJ1-1,once,TRBV19,-,CASSMSLGEATEAFF,TGTGCCAGTAGTATGAGTCTCGGGGAGGCCACTGAAGCTTTCTTT
TRBJ2-1,-,TRBV6-6,TRBD1,CASSKTGDSYNEQFF,TGTGCCAGCTCCAAGACAGGGGACTCCTACAATGAGCAGTTCTTC
TRBJ2-3,-,TRBV9,TRBD2,CASSVITSVTDTQYF,TGTGCCAGCAGCGTAATAACTAGCGTCACAGATACGCAGTATTTT
TRBJ2-2,-,TRBV19,-,CASKEYTGELFF,TGTGCCAGTAAAGAGTACACCGGGGAGCTGTTTTTT
TRBJ2-7,-,TRBV18,-,CASFQDLYEQYF,TGTGCCAGCTTTCAGGATCTCTACGAGCAGTACTTC
TRBJ1-6,-,TRBV27,TRBD1,CASSLTGGYNSPLHF,TGTGCCAGCAGTTTAACAGGGGGCTATAATTCACCCCTCCACTTT
TRBJ2-1,-,TRBV30,-,CAWRDYFNEQFF,TGTGCCTGGCGAGATTACTTCAATGAGCAGTTCTTC
TRBJ2-4,-,TRBV3-1/TRBV3-2,-,CASSRRGENIQYF,TGTGCCAGCAGCCGCAGGGGGGAGAACATTCAGTACTTC
TRBJ2-5,-,TRBV25-1,-,CASSGFESGPETQYF,TGTGCCAGCAGTGGATTTGAGAGTGGGCCGGAGACCCAGTACTTC
TRBJ2-5,-,TRBV9,TRBD1,CASSVGTVRETQYF,TGTGCCAGCAGCGTTGGGACAGTTAGGGAGACCCAGTACTTC
TRBJ2-7,-,TRBV28,TRBD1,CASSFRTGSYEQYF,TGTGCCAGCAGTTTTCGGACAGGCTCCTACGAGCAGTACTTC
TRBJ1-5,-,TRBV18,-,CASSPGIAENQPQHF,TGTGCCAGCTCACCGGGTATCGCGGAGAATCAGCCCCAGCATTTT
TRBJ1-2,few,TRBV6-5,TRBD1,CASTLQTGDYGYTF,TGTGCCAGCACCCTACAGACAGGGGACTATGGCTACACCTTC